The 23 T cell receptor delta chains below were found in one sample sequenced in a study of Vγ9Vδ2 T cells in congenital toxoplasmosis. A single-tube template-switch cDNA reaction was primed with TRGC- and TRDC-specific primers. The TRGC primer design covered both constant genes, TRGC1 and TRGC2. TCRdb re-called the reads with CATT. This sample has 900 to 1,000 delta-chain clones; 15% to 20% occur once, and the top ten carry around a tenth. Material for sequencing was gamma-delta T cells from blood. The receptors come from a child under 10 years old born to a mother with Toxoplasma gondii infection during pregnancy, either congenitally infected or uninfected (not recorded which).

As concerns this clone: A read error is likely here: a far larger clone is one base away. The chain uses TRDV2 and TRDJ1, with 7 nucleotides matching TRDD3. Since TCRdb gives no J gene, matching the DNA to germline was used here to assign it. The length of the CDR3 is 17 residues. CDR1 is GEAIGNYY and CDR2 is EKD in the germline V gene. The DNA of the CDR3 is TGTTCCTGTGACACCGTTGGATACGAAAGTAGCACCGATAAACTCATCTTT. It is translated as CSCDTVGYESSTDKLIF.

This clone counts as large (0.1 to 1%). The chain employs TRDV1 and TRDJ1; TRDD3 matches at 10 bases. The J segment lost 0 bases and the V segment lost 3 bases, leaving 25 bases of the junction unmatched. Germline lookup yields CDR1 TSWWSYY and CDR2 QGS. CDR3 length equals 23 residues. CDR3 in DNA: TGTGCTCTTGGGGATACCCCCCCCTCCCGGGGGATACGTGGGTGCGTTGACACCGATAAACTCATCTTT. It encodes CALGDTPPSRGIRGCVDTDKLIF.

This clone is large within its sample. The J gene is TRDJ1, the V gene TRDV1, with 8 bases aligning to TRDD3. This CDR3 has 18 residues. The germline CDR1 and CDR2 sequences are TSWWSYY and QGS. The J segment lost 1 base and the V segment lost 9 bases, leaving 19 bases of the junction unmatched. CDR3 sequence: CALLIRTGGIECTDKLIF. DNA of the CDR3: TGTGCTCTCCTAATTCGAACAGGGGGGATAGAGTGCACCGATAAACTCATCTTT.

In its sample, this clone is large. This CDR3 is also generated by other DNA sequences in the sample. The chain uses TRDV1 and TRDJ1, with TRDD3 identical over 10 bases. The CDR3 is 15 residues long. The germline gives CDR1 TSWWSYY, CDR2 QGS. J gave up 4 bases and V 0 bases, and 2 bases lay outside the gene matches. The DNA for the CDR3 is TGTGCTCTTGGGGAACTAGCTGGGGGATACGATAAACTCATCTTT. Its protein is CALGELAGGYDKLIF.

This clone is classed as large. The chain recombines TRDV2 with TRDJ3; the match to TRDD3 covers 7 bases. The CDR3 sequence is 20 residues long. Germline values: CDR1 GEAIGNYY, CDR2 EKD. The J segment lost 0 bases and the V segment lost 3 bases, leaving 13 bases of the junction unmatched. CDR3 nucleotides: TGTGCCTGTGACGTATTGGGGGACCCCGAAAGCTCCTGGGACACCCGACAGATGTTTTTC. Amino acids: CACDVLGDPESSWDTRQMFF.

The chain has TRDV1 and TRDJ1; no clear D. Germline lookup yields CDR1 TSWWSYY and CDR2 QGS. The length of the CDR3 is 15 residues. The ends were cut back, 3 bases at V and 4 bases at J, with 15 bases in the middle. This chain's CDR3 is CALGDRNPFVDKLIF. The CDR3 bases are TGTGCTCTTGGGGATCGCAACCCTTTCGTCGATAAACTCATCTTT.

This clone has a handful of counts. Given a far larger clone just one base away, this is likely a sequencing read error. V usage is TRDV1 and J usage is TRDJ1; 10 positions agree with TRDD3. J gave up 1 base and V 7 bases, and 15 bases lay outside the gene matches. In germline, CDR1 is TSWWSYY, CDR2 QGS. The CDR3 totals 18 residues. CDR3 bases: TGTGCTCTTGTGCTTCGTACTGGGGGATCGAATGGCACCGATAAACTCATCTTT. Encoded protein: CALVLRTGGSNGTDKLIF.

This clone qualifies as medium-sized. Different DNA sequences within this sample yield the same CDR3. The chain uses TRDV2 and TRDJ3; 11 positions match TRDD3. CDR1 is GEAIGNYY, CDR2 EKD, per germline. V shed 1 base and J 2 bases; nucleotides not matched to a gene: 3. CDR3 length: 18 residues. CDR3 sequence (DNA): TGTGCCTGTGACACAGTACTGGGGGATACCTGGGACACCCGACAGATGTTTTTC. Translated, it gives CACDTVLGDTWDTRQMFF.

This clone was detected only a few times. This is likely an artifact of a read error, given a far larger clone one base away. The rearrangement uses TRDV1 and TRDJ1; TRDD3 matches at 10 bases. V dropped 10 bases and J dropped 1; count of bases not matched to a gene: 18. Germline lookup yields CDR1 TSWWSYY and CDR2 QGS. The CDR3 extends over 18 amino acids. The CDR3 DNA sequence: TGTGCTCGTGTGCTTCGTACTGGGGGATCGAGTGGCACCGATAAACTCATCTTT. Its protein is CARVLRTGGSSGTDKLIF.

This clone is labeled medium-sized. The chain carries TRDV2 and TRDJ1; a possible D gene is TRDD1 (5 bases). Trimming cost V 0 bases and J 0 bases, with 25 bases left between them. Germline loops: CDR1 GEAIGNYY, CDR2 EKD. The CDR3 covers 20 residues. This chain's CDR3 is CACDTLLTEMKRDDTDKLIF. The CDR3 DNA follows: TGTGCCTGTGACACCCTACTAACCGAAATGAAGCGGGACGACACCGATAAACTCATCTTT.

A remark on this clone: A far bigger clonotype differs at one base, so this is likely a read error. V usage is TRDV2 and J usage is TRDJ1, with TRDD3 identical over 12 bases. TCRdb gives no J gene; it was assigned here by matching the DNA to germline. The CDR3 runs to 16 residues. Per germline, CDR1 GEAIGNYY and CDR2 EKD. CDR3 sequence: CACNTLGDTHTDKLIF. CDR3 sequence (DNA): TGTGCCTGTAACACACTGGGGGATACTCACACCGATAAACTCATCTTT.

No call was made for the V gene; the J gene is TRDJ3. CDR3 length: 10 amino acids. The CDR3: CSGDTRQMFF. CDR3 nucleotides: TGCTCCGGGGACACCCGACAGATGTTTTTC.

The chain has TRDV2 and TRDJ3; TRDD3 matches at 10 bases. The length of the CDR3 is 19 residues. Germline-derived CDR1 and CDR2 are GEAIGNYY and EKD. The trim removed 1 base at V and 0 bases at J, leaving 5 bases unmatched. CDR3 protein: CACDTGGYLSSWDTRQMFF. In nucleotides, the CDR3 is TGTGCCTGTGACACTGGGGGATACCTGAGCTCCTGGGACACCCGACAGATGTTTTTC.

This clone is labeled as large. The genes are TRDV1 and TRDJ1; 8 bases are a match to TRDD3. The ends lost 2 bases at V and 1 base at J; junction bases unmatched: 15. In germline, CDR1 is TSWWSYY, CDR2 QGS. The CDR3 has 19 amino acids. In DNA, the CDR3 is TGTGCTCTTGGGGAAACCGACCCGCCTACTGGGGGGTCCACCGATAAACTCATCTTT. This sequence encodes CALGETDPPTGGSTDKLIF.

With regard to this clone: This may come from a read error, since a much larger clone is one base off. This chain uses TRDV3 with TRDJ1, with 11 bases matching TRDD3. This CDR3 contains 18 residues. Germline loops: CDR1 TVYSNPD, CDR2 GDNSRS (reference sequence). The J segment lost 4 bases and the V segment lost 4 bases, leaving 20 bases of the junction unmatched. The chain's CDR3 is CACDLLGDRGGYIDKLIF. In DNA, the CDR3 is TGTGCCTGTGATTTACTGGGGGATAGAGGAGGGTACATCGATAAACTCATCTTT. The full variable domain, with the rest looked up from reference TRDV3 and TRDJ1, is CDKVTQSSPDQTVASGSEVVLLCTYDTVYSNPDLFWYRIRPDYSFQFVFYGDNSRSEGADFTQGRFSVKHILTQKAFHLVISPVRTEDSATYYCACDLLGDRGGYIDKLIFGKGTRVTVEP.

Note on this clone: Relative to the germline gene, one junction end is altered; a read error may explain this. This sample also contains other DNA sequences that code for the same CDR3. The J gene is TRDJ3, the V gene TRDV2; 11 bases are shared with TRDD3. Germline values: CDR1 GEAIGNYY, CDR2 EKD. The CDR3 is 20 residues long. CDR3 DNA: TGTGCCTGTGACGCCGTACTGGGGGATAAAAGCTCCTGGGACACCCGCCAGATGTTTTTC. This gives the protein CACDAVLGDKSSWDTRQMFF.

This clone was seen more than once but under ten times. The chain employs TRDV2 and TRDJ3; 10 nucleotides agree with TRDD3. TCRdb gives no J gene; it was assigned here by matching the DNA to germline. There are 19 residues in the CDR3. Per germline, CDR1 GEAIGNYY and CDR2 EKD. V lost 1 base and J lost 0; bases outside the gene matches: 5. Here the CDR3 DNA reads TGTGCCTGTGACACTGGGGGATACCTCAGCTCCTGGGACACCCGACAGATGTTTTTC. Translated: CACDTGGYLSSWDTRQMFF.

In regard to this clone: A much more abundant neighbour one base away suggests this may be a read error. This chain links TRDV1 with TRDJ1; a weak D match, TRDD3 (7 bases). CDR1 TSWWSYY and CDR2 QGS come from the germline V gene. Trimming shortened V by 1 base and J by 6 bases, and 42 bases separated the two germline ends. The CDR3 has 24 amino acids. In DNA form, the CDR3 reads TGTGCTCTTGGGGAACACTATCCCCCCTTCCACCGTTTACTGGGGCCTAAGGGTGCCAATAAACTCATCTTT. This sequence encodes CALGEHYPPFHRLLGPKGANKLIF.

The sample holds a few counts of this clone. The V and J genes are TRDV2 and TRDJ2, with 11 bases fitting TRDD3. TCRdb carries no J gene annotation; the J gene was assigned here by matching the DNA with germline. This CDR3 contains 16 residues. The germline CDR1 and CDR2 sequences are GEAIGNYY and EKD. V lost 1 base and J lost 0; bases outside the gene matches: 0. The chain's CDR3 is CACDTLGDTLTAQLFF. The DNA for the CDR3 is TGTGCCTGTGACACACTGGGGGATACTTTGACAGCACAACTCTTCTTT.

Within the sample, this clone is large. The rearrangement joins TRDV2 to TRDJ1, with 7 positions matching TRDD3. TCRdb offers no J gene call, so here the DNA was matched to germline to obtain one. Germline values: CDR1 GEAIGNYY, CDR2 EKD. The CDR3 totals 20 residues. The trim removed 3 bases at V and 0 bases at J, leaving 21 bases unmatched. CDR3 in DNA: TGTGCCTGTGACGCATTAGTACTGGGGTCAAGCAGCCCCTACACCGATAAACTCATCTTT. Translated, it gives CACDALVLGSSSPYTDKLIF.

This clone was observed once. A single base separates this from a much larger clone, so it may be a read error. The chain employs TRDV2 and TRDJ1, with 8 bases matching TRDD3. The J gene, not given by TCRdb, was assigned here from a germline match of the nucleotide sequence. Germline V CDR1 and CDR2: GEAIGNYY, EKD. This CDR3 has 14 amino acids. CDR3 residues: CAGDRLGEPTKLIF. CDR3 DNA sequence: TGTGCCGGTGACAGGCTGGGGGAACCAACTAAACTCATCTTT.

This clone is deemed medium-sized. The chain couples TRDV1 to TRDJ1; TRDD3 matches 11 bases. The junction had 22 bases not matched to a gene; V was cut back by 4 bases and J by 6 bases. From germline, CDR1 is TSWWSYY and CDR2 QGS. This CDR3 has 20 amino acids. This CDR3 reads CALGGLPTHNPVLGDNKLIF. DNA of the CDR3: TGTGCTCTTGGGGGCCTTCCTACTCACAACCCGGTACTGGGGGATAATAAACTCATCTTT.

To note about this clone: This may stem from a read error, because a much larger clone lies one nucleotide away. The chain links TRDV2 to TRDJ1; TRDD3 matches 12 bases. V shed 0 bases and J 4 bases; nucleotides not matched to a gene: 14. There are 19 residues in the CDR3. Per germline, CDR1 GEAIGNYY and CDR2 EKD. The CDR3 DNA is TGTGCCTGTGACACCGTCTGGGGGATACGCGCCACCGAGGTCGATAAACTCATCTTT. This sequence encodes CACDTVWGIRATEVDKLIF.